Below, 21 T cell receptor beta chains from the same sample are listed, as sequenced in a study of cytomegalovirus exposure and HLA in healthy donors. Libraries were prepared by immunoSEQ multiplex PCR; TCRdb keeps only in-frame clonotypes and omits some of them. The profile shows over 200,000 clones, 90% of them singletons. Sequenced input: PBMCs. The receptors stem from a woman between 18 and 29 years old in good health and CMV-seronegative.

This clone was picked up one time. The V and J genes are TRBV4-3 and TRBJ2-1, with D maybe TRBD1 (5 bases). The CDR3 totals 16 residues. Trimming left V 0 bases short and J 2 bases short, with 11 bases between. Germline values: CDR1 LGHNA, CDR2 YSLEER. The CDR3 sequence: CASSQDRTQPYNEQFF. The CDR3 DNA sequence: TGCGCCAGCAGCCAAGATCGGACACAACCCTACAATGAGCAGTTCTTC.

The chain combines TRBV7-8 with TRBJ1-2; 7 bases fit TRBD1. This CDR3 is 12 amino acids long. V lost 5 bases to trimming and J lost 6 bases; unmatched junction nucleotides: 3. The germline CDR1 and CDR2 sequences are SGHVS and FQNEAQ. This CDR3 reads CASSKGTDGYTF. DNA of the CDR3: TGTGCCAGCAGCAAAGGGACAGATGGCTACACCTTC.

The genes are TRBV19 and TRBJ2-7; TRBD2 is a possible D gene (5 bases). The germline V gene encodes CDR1 LNHDA and CDR2 SQIVND (reference sequence). This CDR3 contains 12 residues. Trimming took off 6 bases at V and 3 bases at J, with 9 bases between the two ends. CDR3 region: CASRDFNYEQYF. CDR3 nucleotide sequence: TGTGCCAGTAGGGACTTCAACTACGAGCAGTACTTC.

This sequence joins TRBV29-1 and TRBJ2-5; tentative D call: TRBD2 (7 bases). Trimming cost V 6 bases and J 9 bases, with 26 bases left between them. The CDR3 runs to 15 residues. Germline lookup yields CDR1 SQVTM and CDR2 ANQGSEA. The CDR3 DNA reads TGCAGCGTGGGCAACAGGGAGGGGAGCCAAGGGGCCCAGTACTTC. It encodes CSVGNREGSQGAQYF. The full variable domain, with the rest looked up from reference TRBV29-1 and TRBJ2-5, is SAVISQKPSRDICQRGTSLTIQCQVDSQVTMMFWYRQQPGQSLTLIATANQGSEATYESGFVIDKFPISRPNLTFSTLTVSNMSPEDSSIYLCSVGNREGSQGAQYFGPGTRLLVL.

This chain connects TRBV15 to TRBJ2-5; 13 bases fit TRBD2. The CDR3 extends over 18 amino acids. Trimming at V came to 5 bases and at J to 5 bases, leaving 14 bases not matched to a gene. The germline V gene has CDR1 LNHNV and CDR2 YYDKDF (reference sequence). CDR3 in DNA: TGTGCCACCAGCGGGGGACTAGCGGGGTATGGTGCAACGGAGACCCAGTACTTC. This translates into CATSGGLAGYGATETQYF.

The chain has TRBV11-2 and TRBJ1-1; no firm D call. This CDR3 has 15 amino acids. V lost 5 bases and J 6 bases, leaving 19 bases between the germline ends. The germline V gene encodes CDR1 SGHAT and CDR2 FQNNGV. The CDR3 DNA is TGTGCCAGCAGCCCAGCCGGACTTAGATACCCTGAAGCTTTCTTT. Protein: CASSPAGLRYPEAFF.

This clone was picked up one time. The DNA of the CDR3 is TGTGCCAGCAGCTTACAGACATACAATGAGCAGTTCTTC. Its translation: CASSLQTYNEQFF. The rearrangement uses TRBV13 and TRBJ2-1; no clear D gene. CDR1 PRHDT and CDR2 FYEKMQ come from the germline V gene (reference sequence). The CDR3 has 13 amino acids. Trimming took 2 bases from V and 4 from J, leaving 6 bases between them.

CDR3 sequence: CASSQDQGGTGPQHF. CDR3 bases: TGCGCCAGCAGCCAAGATCAAGGAGGGACCGGCCCCCAGCATTTT. The chain is built from TRBV4-3 and TRBJ1-5; D might be TRBD1 (5 bases). The CDR3 sequence is 15 residues long. V was clipped by 0 bases and J by 10 bases, with 16 bases between them. CDR1 and CDR2 (germline): LGHNA, YSLEER.

This sequence joins TRBV4-3 and TRBJ1-6, with D unclear. The CDR3 runs 13 residues. V gave up 4 bases and J gave up 8 bases, with 9 bases separating them. Germline CDR1 and CDR2: LGHNA and YSLEER. CDR3 nucleotides: TGCGCCAGCAGCCGAGGGAAGGATTCACCCCTCCACTTT. This sequence encodes CASSRGKDSPLHF.

The chain recombines TRBV7-6 with TRBJ2-5, with D perhaps TRBD2 (5 bases). The CDR3 is 16 residues long. V was shortened by 1 base and J by 2 bases, with 14 bases between the two germline ends. Germline lookup yields CDR1 SGHVS and CDR2 FNYEAQ. The CDR3 DNA reads TGTGCCAGCAGCTTAGTGAGGCTAGCCGATCAAGAGACCCAGTACTTC. It is translated as CASSLVRLADQETQYF.

The chain carries TRBV19 and TRBJ1-5, with D tentatively TRBD1 (5 bases). V lost 1 base and J lost 6, with 10 bases in between. Looked up from germline, CDR1 is LNHDA and CDR2 is SQIVND (reference sequence). The CDR3 runs 14 residues. The CDR3 reads CASSIARRGQPQHF. As DNA, the CDR3 is TGTGCCAGTAGTATAGCCAGGAGGGGTCAGCCCCAGCATTTT.

This clone was counted a single time. This sequence joins TRBV25-1 and TRBJ2-5, with D possibly being TRBD2 (6 bases). The CDR3 spans 13 residues. The V gene's germline CDR1 is MGHDK and CDR2 SYGVNS. Trimming cost V 3 bases and J 5 bases, with 10 bases left between them. The CDR3 DNA reads TGTGCCAGCAGTGATCGGGCGGGGGAGACCCAGTACTTC. Encoded protein: CASSDRAGETQYF.

The count of this clone is one. The CDR3 bases are TGTGCCTGGAGGCGACCCGCACAGGGGGTGACTGGGGCCAACGTCCTGACTTTC. It specifies CAWRRPAQGVTGANVLTF. The chain employs TRBV30 and TRBJ2-6, with 8 bases aligning to TRBD1. Germline trimming cut 3 bases from V and 2 bases from J; bases unmatched to any gene: 12. Germline V gene lookup returns CDR1 GTSNPN and CDR2 SVGIG (reference sequence). The CDR3 sequence is 18 residues long.

The chain carries TRBV10-2 and TRBJ1-1; tentatively, D is TRBD1 (6 bases). The CDR3 is 14 residues long. Trimming shortened V by 6 bases and J by 4 bases, and 15 bases separated the two germline ends. CDR1 and CDR2 (germline): WSHSY, SAAADI. The CDR3 region has the DNA TGCGCCAGCAGCATACAGGGAAAGGCCACTGAAGCTTTCTTT. It specifies CASSIQGKATEAFF.

The V gene is TRBV7-8, the J gene TRBJ1-1; D gene unclear. The CDR3 is made up of 13 amino acids. V shed 1 base and J shed 1 base, with 4 bases lying between them. The germline gives CDR1 SGHVS, CDR2 FQNEAQ. The CDR3 is CASSLGRNTEAFF. CDR3 coding DNA: TGTGCCAGCAGCTTAGGGAGGAACACTGAAGCTTTCTTT.

The V call is TRBV2, the J call TRBJ1-1; TRBD1 agrees at 10 bases. The CDR3 length is 16 residues. Germline V CDR1 and CDR2: SNHLY, FYNNEI. Trimming took 7 bases from V and 10 from J; bases not matched to a gene: 18. CDR3 loop: CASTPGGATGGGGAFF. In nucleotides, the CDR3 is TGTGCCAGCACCCCCGGTGGGGCGACAGGGGGCGGTGGAGCTTTCTTT.

The chain recombines TRBV27 with TRBJ2-1; a possible D gene is TRBD2 (7 bases). The CDR3 contains 13 residues. Germline V gene lookup returns CDR1 MNHEY and CDR2 SMNVEV (reference sequence). V gave up 3 bases and J gave up 9 bases, with 12 bases separating them. For the CDR3, the DNA is TGTGCCAGCAGTTTGGGGGGGGCCTCTGAGCAGTTCTTC. It yields the protein CASSLGGASEQFF.

The V call is TRBV7-2, the J call TRBJ1-2; D gene uncertain. The length of the CDR3 is 13 residues. Per the germline V gene, CDR1 is SGHTA and CDR2 is FQGNSA. Trimming left V 4 bases short and J 4 bases short, with 10 bases between. The CDR3 region is CASSSGWVYGYTF. The DNA of the CDR3 is TGTGCCAGCAGCTCCGGGTGGGTCTATGGCTACACCTTC.

The chain carries TRBV10-1 and TRBJ2-7; TRBD2 matches at 9 bases. Unmatched junction bases numbered 17, after V lost 0 bases and J lost 5 bases. Germline V CDR1 and CDR2: WNHNN, SYGVQD (reference sequence). The CDR3 runs to 19 residues. The CDR3 DNA follows: TGCGCCAGCAGTGAGTCCCCTTCATCTGTGAGCGGGGGGTTCAACGAGCAGTACGTC. It encodes CASSESPSSVSGGFNEQYV.

This sequence joins TRBV9 and TRBJ2-3, with no clear D. Germline assignment: CDR1 SGDLS and CDR2 YYNGEE. This CDR3 has 13 residues. V was cut by 3 bases and J by 0 bases, with 5 bases left in between. Written as DNA, the CDR3 is TGTGCCAGCAGCGCGTTTAGCACAGATACGCAGTATTTT. Its translation: CASSAFSTDTQYF.

The V gene is TRBV5-3, the J gene TRBJ2-2, with D maybe TRBD1 (5 bases). TRBV5-3 falls under the ORF class, with uncertain function. This CDR3 region has 14 residues. Trimming stripped 4 bases from V and 0 bases from J, with 7 bases between. The CDR3 spells CARSRGPNTGELFF. The CDR3 nucleotides read TGTGCCAGAAGCAGGGGCCCGAACACCGGGGAGCTGTTTTTT.